The rows below give T cell receptor beta chains drawn from one sample of a study of response to subunit inactivated influenza vaccine. Using its own MiXCR run on the RT-PCR reads, TCRdb lists one record per CDR3 protein. The sample holds around 520,000 distinct CDR3 sequences, about 11% seen once. The starting material was PBMCs from blood, obtained on the day of vaccination. All receptors derive from a man in his fifties who received an inactivated influenza vaccine. Both conserved end residues are part of each CDR3. Each record gives: V gene, clone size, D gene, J gene, CDR3 protein, CDR3 DNA. The D gene is left open where the match is weak. Clone size appears in some rows only: once, few, many, or a class for an expanded clone.

>TRBV7-2|NA|NA|TRBJ2-7
CASSLKGQGEGEQYF
TGTGCCAGCAGCTTAAAGGGGCAGGGGGAGGGCGAGCAGTACTTC
>TRBV9|NA|NA|TRBJ1-2
CASSVGFQGGLYGYTF
TGTGCCAGCAGCGTAGGGTTCCAGGGCGGACTCTATGGCTACACCTTC
>TRBV18|NA|TRBD1|TRBJ2-2
CASSPPGQGGTGELFF
TGCGCCAGCAGCCCCCCCGGACAGGGTGGAACCGGGGAGCTGTTTTTT
>TRBV7-9|few|NA|TRBJ2-7
CASSLLRGRSSYEQYF
TGTGCCAGCAGCTTACTCCGGGGCCGGAGCTCCTACGAGCAGTACTTC
>TRBV10-3|few|TRBD1|TRBJ2-1
CAISRDRRVDEQFF
TGTGCCATCAGCCGGGACAGGAGAGTTGATGAGCAGTTCTTC
>TRBV3-1|NA|NA|TRBJ2-1
CASSQVRNNEQFF
TGTGCCAGCAGCCAAGTCCGTAACAATGAGCAGTTCTTC
>TRBV10-2|NA|NA|TRBJ2-3
CASTVGAGTDTQYF
TGCGCCAGCACCGTGGGGGCAGGCACAGATACGCAGTATTTT
>TRBV6-5|NA|NA|TRBJ1-2
CASSYLGVGGYTF
TGTGCCAGCAGTTACCTAGGGGTGGGCGGCTACACCTTC
>TRBV5-1|few|TRBD1|TRBJ2-3
CASSWARTGGSTDTQYF
TGCGCCAGCAGCTGGGCTCGGACAGGGGGCAGCACAGATACGCAGTATTTT
>TRBV12-3/TRBV12-4|few|NA|TRBJ2-5
CASSLDGTQYF
TGTGCCAGCAGTTTAGATGGGACCCAGTACTTC
>TRBV5-6|many|NA|TRBJ2-1
CASSLQSNEQFF
TGTGCCAGCAGCCTCCAATCCAATGAGCAGTTCTTC
>TRBV29-1|NA|NA|TRBJ2-7
CSVRTGWGGMEQYF
TGCAGCGTCAGGACAGGGTGGGGGGGTATGGAGCAGTACTTC
>TRBV30|NA|NA|TRBJ2-7
CAWSGFDAGWGEQYF
TGTGCCTGGAGTGGATTCGATGCGGGCTGGGGCGAGCAGTACTTC
>TRBV11-2|NA|TRBD1|TRBJ1-1
CASSYPRDRAEAFF
TGTGCCAGCAGCTATCCCCGGGACAGAGCTGAAGCTTTCTTT
>TRBV20-1|few|NA|TRBJ2-4
CSAREAGRSVAKNIQYF
TGCAGTGCTAGAGAAGCAGGGAGGAGTGTGGCCAAAAACATTCAGTACTTC
>TRBV7-8|few|NA|TRBJ2-3
CASSYGRGNTQYF
TGTGCCAGCAGCTATGGGCGGGGAAATACGCAGTATTTT
>TRBV7-8|NA|NA|TRBJ2-2
CASSFRDWDTGELFF
TGTGCCAGCAGCTTCCGGGACTGGGACACCGGGGAGCTGTTTTTT
>TRBV12-3/TRBV12-4|few|NA|TRBJ2-7
CASSFAGDAYEQYF
TGTGCCAGCAGTTTTGCAGGGGACGCCTACGAGCAGTACTTC